This entry describes one T cell receptor beta chain. Its specificity is not known. CDR3 length equals 12 residues. Per the germline V gene, CDR1 is MNHEY and CDR2 is SVGAGI. Trimming removed 10 bases from V and 6 bases from J; junction bases left unmatched: 9. This sample stems from a study of beta chain features in type 1 diabetes. Study-level points and caveats: A PCR bias possibly favoring shorter templates would apply equally to patients and controls. All four CD4+ subsets of Type 1 diabetes patients contained TCRB CDR3s that were moderately but significantly shorter. Whether TCRB rearrangement is influenced by HLA type was left unresolved in this analysis. Patients with type 1 diabetes showed fewer VDJ junction insertions and more deletions.

Since all of the isolated RNA was reverse transcribed, expressed TCRB transcripts were what got sequenced. Assay used: immunoSEQ multiplex PCR; TCRdb lists only in-frame clones, some missing. The sample lists 300,000 to 450,000 clones; 9.6% were seen once. A sort by CD45RO/CCR7/CD25/CD127/CD95/CD27 yielded CD4+ naive, central memory, regulatory and stem cell-like memory cells. Sequencing was done on a sample of central memory CD4+ T cells from blood. This clonotype was sampled from a man aged 30 to 45 with type 1 diabetes. V and J are TRBV6-5 and TRBJ2-7; 7 nucleotides match TRBD1. The CDR3 protein is CANRSPGGEQYF. CDR3 nucleotides: TGTGCCAACCGATCCCCAGGGGGCGAGCAGTACTTC.